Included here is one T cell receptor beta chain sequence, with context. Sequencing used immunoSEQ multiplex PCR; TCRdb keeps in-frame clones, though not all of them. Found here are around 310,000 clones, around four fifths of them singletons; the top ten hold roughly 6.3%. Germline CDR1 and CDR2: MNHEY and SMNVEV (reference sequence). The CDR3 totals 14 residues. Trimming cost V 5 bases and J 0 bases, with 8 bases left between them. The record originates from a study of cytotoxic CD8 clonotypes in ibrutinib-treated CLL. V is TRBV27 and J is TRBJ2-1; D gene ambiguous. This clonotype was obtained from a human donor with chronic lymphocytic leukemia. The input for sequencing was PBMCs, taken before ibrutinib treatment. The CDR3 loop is CASSVYISYNEQFF. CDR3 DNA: TGTGCCAGCAGTGTGTACATCTCCTACAATGAGCAGTTCTTC.